The rows below give T cell receptor beta chains drawn from one sample of a study of T cells in Graves' hyperthyroidism and ophthalmopathy. From the multiplex PCR reads, TCRdb called clonotypes with MiXCR, one entry per CDR3 protein. Of under 450,000 distinct CDR3 sequences listed, 15% to 19% are singletons. Material: blood. The receptor set was obtained from a woman aged 18-29 years with Graves' hyperthyroidism. Each CDR3 is given with its conserved first and last residue. D genes are given only for firm matches. Clone size is shown for a subset of rows, as once, few, many or a class of expanded clone.

clone_size d_call cdr3_length j_call v_call cdr3_nt cdr3_aa
many TRBD1 14 TRBJ1-2 TRBV12-3/TRBV12-4 TGTGCCAGCAGTTCCTCCGGGACAGTCTATGGCTACACCTTC CASSSSGTVYGYTF
many TRBD1 14 TRBJ2-7 TRBV2 TGTGCCAGCAGTTCCGGGACAGGGGCCCGCGAGCAGTACTTC CASSSGTGAREQYF
many . 18 TRBJ2-7 TRBV3-1 TGTGCCAGCAGCCAAGATCCGGAGGGACCCTACTCTTCCTACGAGCAGTACTTC CASSQDPEGPYSSYEQYF
. TRBD2 15 TRBJ2-2 TRBV20-1 TGCAGTGCTAGTCGCGGGGGTTACAACACCGGGGAGCTGTTTTTT CSASRGGYNTGELFF
many . 13 TRBJ1-4 TRBV29-1 TGCAGCGCCTGGCGGAGGGAGGATGAAAAACTGTTTTTT CSAWRREDEKLFF
many . 12 TRBJ2-7 TRBV29-1 TGCAGCGTTGCCGGGACTGCCTACGAGCAGTACTTC CSVAGTAYEQYF
few . 14 TRBJ2-1 TRBV5-4 TGTGCCAGCAGCTTTAGTAGGGGTTACAATGAGCAGTTCTTC CASSFSRGYNEQFF
many . 11 TRBJ2-7 TRBV3-1 TGTGCCAGCAGCCAGAACCTCGAGCAGTACTTC CASSQNLEQYF
many TRBD1 13 TRBJ2-7 TRBV12-3/TRBV12-4 TGTGCCAGCAGCCCCGGGACAGACTACGAGCAGTACTTC CASSPGTDYEQYF
many . 17 TRBJ2-1 TRBV4-2 TGTGCCAGCAGCCAAGATGGGGCGGGTTGGGGTTGGAATGAGCAGTTCTTC CASSQDGAGWGWNEQFF
many TRBD1 14 TRBJ2-2 TRBV3-1 TGTGCCAGCAGCCGTGACAGGGCCACCGGGGAGCTGTTTTTT CASSRDRATGELFF
many . 11 TRBJ2-7 TRBV20-1 TGCAGTGCTAGTTCAGGGGCCCAGCAGTACTTC CSASSGAQQYF
many TRBD1 17 TRBJ2-7 TRBV5-1 TGCGCCAGCAGCGCCCATCGTAGGACAGGGGAGGCCGACGAGCAGTACTTC CASSAHRRTGEADEQYF
many . 15 TRBJ2-7 TRBV3-1 TGTGCCAGCAGCCTGGGCGGTGTTTTTTCCTACGAGCAGTACTTC CASSLGGVFSYEQYF
many TRBD1 15 TRBJ1-3 TRBV13 TGTGCCAGCAGCCCCAGGGGGCCCTCTGGAAACACCATATATTTT CASSPRGPSGNTIYF
many . 14 TRBJ2-1 TRBV7-9 TGTGCCAGCAGCTTAGGGGGGGGCCTCAATGAGCAGTTCTTC CASSLGGGLNEQFF
. . 14 TRBJ2-1 TRBV19 TGTGCCAGTAGCAAAGGCGCAGGTTCCAATGAGCAGTTCTTC CASSKGAGSNEQFF
many TRBD1 16 TRBJ1-1 TRBV5-1 TGCGCCAGCAGCTTAGGGACAGGGGCGCCTTGGACTGAAGCTTTCTTT CASSLGTGAPWTEAFF
few TRBD2 18 TRBJ2-1 TRBV2 TGTGCCAGCAGAGAGGGCGGGGGGGCCTTATTAAACTACAATGAGCAGTTCTTC CASREGGGALLNYNEQFF
many . 11 TRBJ2-7 TRBV7-8 TGTGCCAGCAGCTTAACAGTCGAGCAGTACTTC CASSLTVEQYF
many TRBD2 16 TRBJ2-3 TRBV2 TGTGCCAGCGTTTACCTACTAGCGGGAGGTGCAGATACGCAGTATTTT CASVYLLAGGADTQYF
. TRBD2 15 TRBJ2-1 TRBV7-2 TGTGCCAGCAGCCCCCAGGGGGGACTAGCAAATGAGCAGTTCTTC CASSPQGGLANEQFF
many TRBD2 16 TRBJ2-5 TRBV6-6 TGTGCCAGCAGTTACAGGCATAGCGGGGTCCAAGAGACCCAGTACTTC CASSYRHSGVQETQYF
many TRBD2 15 TRBJ2-3 TRBV20-1 TGCAGTGCCACCGAAGGCGGTAGCGGGACAGATACGCAGTATTTT CSATEGGSGTDTQYF
few TRBD2 12 TRBJ2-3 TRBV29-1 TGCAGCGTCGAGACTAGCGGGGCCAGTCAGTATTTT CSVETSGASQYF
. TRBD2 17 TRBJ2-5 TRBV3-1 TGTGCCAGCAGCCAAGAAGTCCCGGGACTAGAGCCGGGGACCCAGTACTTC CASSQEVPGLEPGTQYF
. . 15 TRBJ2-3 TRBV6-1 TGTGCCAGCAGTCCCATAAGGGGCATTCTCGATACGCAGTATTTT CASSPIRGILDTQYF
many TRBD2 14 TRBJ2-7 TRBV6-1 TGTGCCAGCAGTGCTGGGACTAGCGGCTACGAGCAGTACTTC CASSAGTSGYEQYF
many . 12 TRBJ2-7 TRBV3-1 TGTGCCAGCGGCAGACAGGACTACGAGCAGTACTTC CASGRQDYEQYF
many . 15 TRBJ2-5 TRBV12-3/TRBV12-4 TGTGCCAGCAGTTTACAGGACGGACTTCAAGAGACCCAGTACTTC CASSLQDGLQETQYF
many . 14 TRBJ1-1 TRBV6-6 TGTGCCAGCAGTTACGGGGGTACGAACACTGAAGCTTTCTTT CASSYGGTNTEAFF
few TRBD2 15 TRBJ2-3 TRBV9 TGTGCCAGCAGGCGGGGGGGCCAAAGCACAGATACGCAGTATTTT CASRRGGQSTDTQYF
many . 14 TRBJ2-5 TRBV20-1 TGCAGTGCTAGAGTCCAGGGGACCCAAGAGACCCAGTACTTC CSARVQGTQETQYF
many TRBD1 17 TRBJ1-5 TRBV28 TGTGCCAGCACCGGACGGGACAGGGTTTATAGCAATCAGCCCCAGCATTTT CASTGRDRVYSNQPQHF
. . 16 TRBJ1-4 TRBV6-1 TGTGCCAGCAGTGAATATGTGGGAGAGGGTAATGAAAAACTGTTTTTT CASSEYVGEGNEKLFF
many . 14 TRBJ2-7 TRBV2 TGTGCCAGCATCCTGGGGGGGGCCGTATACGAGCAGTACTTC CASILGGAVYEQYF
many TRBD1 15 TRBJ2-3 TRBV5-4 TGTGCCAGCAGCGTCGGACAGGGCCTCACAGATACGCAGTATTTT CASSVGQGLTDTQYF
many TRBD2 15 TRBJ2-3 TRBV6-2/TRBV6-3 TGTGCCAGCAGTTCGAGCGGGGGGGCCACAGATACGCAGTATTTT CASSSSGGATDTQYF
. . 12 TRBJ1-2 TRBV6-1 TGTGCCAGCAGGCGGGGCGGCGGGGGCTACACCTTC CASRRGGGGYTF
many . 16 TRBJ1-2 TRBV5-6 TGTGCCAGCAGCGAGGGACGCGTGAGGATTAACTATGGCTACACCTTC CASSEGRVRINYGYTF
. . 17 TRBJ1-2 TRBV24-1 TGTGCCACCAGGATGCCGGGACATTCCCCTCCCCTCTATGGCTACACCTTC CATRMPGHSPPLYGYTF
many TRBD2 15 TRBJ2-7 TRBV2 TGTGCCAGCAGGCGGACTAGCGGGGGATCCTACGAGCAGTACTTC CASRRTSGGSYEQYF
many . 17 TRBJ1-1 TRBV10-3 TGTGCCATCAGTGAGTCACAGGGTCTGACAACGAACACTGAAGCTTTCTTT CAISESQGLTTNTEAFF
many TRBD1 18 TRBJ1-5 TRBV5-1 TGCGCCAGCAGCTTCCGGGACAGGGGGCTTGTGAGCAATCAGCCCCAGCATTTT CASSFRDRGLVSNQPQHF
many . 16 TRBJ2-1 TRBV12-3/TRBV12-4 TGTGCCAGCAGAAAAGGGGGGGGAGGTAACTACAATGAGCAGTTCTTC CASRKGGGGNYNEQFF
. TRBD1 13 TRBJ1-1 TRBV12-3/TRBV12-4 TGTGCCAGCAGTTCCGAGGGGGCCCCTGAAGCTTTCTTT CASSSEGAPEAFF
many TRBD1 17 TRBJ2-1 TRBV5-1 TGCGCCAGCAGTAAGTCGTCCGGGACAGGGGCCTACAATGAGCAGTTCTTC CASSKSSGTGAYNEQFF
many . 14 TRBJ2-2 TRBV12-3/TRBV12-4 TGTGCCAGCAGTTTGGGGGGACATGTCGGGGAGCTGTTTTTT CASSLGGHVGELFF
many TRBD1 19 TRBJ2-7 TRBV28 TGTGCCAGCAGTTTACCCCCCCGCCTCCGGGACAGGGAGAAGGACGAGCAGTACTTC CASSLPPRLRDREKDEQYF
many . 16 TRBJ1-1 TRBV3-1 TGTGCCAGCAGCGACGTTGGGAGAGGCTGGGGCACTGAAGCTTTCTTT CASSDVGRGWGTEAFF
few . 14 TRBJ1-2 TRBV5-1 TGTGCCAGCAGCTTGGTGACAGACTTTTATGGCTACACCTTC CASSLVTDFYGYTF
many TRBD1 19 TRBJ2-6 TRBV7-8 TGTGCCAGCAGCAGCCGGACAGGGGTTAAGTTTTCTGGGGCCAACGTCCTGACTTTC CASSSRTGVKFSGANVLTF
many TRBD2 16 TRBJ2-1 TRBV7-3 TGTGCCAGCAGCTCGCAACCGCTAGCGGGAGGGGGTGAGCAGTTCTTC CASSSQPLAGGGEQFF
many TRBD1 17 TRBJ2-5 TRBV9 TGTGCCAGCAGCGTAGACGGGGGGACAGGGGGCTTGGAGACCCAGTACTTC CASSVDGGTGGLETQYF
few TRBD1 16 TRBJ1-2 TRBV10-3 TGTGCCATCAGTGAGTCCAACACAGGGGGTGTCTATGGCTACACCTTC CAISESNTGGVYGYTF